The 27 T cell receptor beta chains presented below share a single source sample, sequenced in a study of shared T cell receptors in the human thymus. Here immunoSEQ multiplex PCR was the method, and the copy in TCRdb shows in-frame clones only, minus some. The sample contains about 380,000 clones, around 93% of which appear only once. Sequenced: thymocytes. The receptors were gathered from a human donor.

The chain recombines TRBV15 with TRBJ1-5, with D possibly matching TRBD1 (5 bases). Germline V gives CDR1 LNHNV, CDR2 YYDKDF (reference sequence). This CDR3 has 19 residues. Trimming left V 3 bases short and J 9 bases short, with 30 bases between. This chain's CDR3 is CATSSIRCRQSSISRPQHF. Here the CDR3 DNA reads TGTGCCACCAGCAGCATTCGATGCCGACAGAGCTCAATCAGTCGGCCCCAGCATTTT.

The chain combines TRBV19 with TRBJ2-3, with 8 bases lining up with TRBD2. This CDR3 has 14 amino acids. Looked up from germline, CDR1 is LNHDA and CDR2 is SQIVND (reference sequence). The J segment lost 4 bases and the V segment lost 6 bases, leaving 6 bases of the junction unmatched. In DNA, the CDR3 is TGTGCCAGTAGGCGGACTAGCAACGCAGATACGCAGTATTTT. As protein: CASRRTSNADTQYF.

This chain connects TRBV10-3 to TRBJ1-2; D may be TRBD1 (5 bases). V lost 4 bases, J lost 2 bases, and 14 bases lay in between. The CDR3 runs to 15 residues. Germline CDR1 reads ENHRY; CDR2 reads SYGVKD. The CDR3 here is CAISGPGRYNYGYTF. The CDR3 nucleotides are TGTGCCATCAGTGGGCCAGGGAGGTACAACTATGGCTACACCTTC.

A single count supports this clone. The CDR3 sequence is CASRKKRGETQYF. CDR3 DNA: TGTGCCAGCAGGAAGAAGCGGGGAGAGACCCAGTACTTC. V is TRBV27 and J is TRBJ2-5; TRBD2 matches 7 bases. CDR3 length equals 13 residues. The V segment lost 6 bases and the J segment 4 bases; nucleotides outside the gene matches: 5. Per germline, CDR1 MNHEY and CDR2 SMNVEV (reference sequence).

The V gene is TRBV11-2, the J gene TRBJ2-1; the D is unclear. CDR1 is SGHAT and CDR2 is FQNNGV in the germline V gene. The CDR3 covers 15 residues. V was shortened by 5 bases and J by 0 bases, with 11 bases between the two germline ends. The CDR3: CASSLAPTSYNEQFF. The DNA of the CDR3 is TGTGCCAGCAGCCTGGCCCCGACCTCCTACAATGAGCAGTTCTTC.

This chain uses TRBV6-5 with TRBJ1-5; D call uncertain. The CDR3 sequence is 14 residues long. Germline CDR1 MNHEY, CDR2 SVGAGI. Trimming removed 6 bases from V and 0 bases from J, with 9 bases in between. The DNA of the CDR3 is TGTGCCAGCAGGCAGCGAGATAGCAATCAGCCCCAGCATTTT. Translated: CASRQRDSNQPQHF.

This sequence joins TRBV5-4 and TRBJ2-1; a weak D match, TRBD1 (5 bases). Trimming pared 2 bases from V and 7 bases from J, leaving 25 bases between. Per germline, CDR1 SGHNT and CDR2 YYREEE (reference sequence). The CDR3 extends over 18 amino acids. DNA of the CDR3: TGTGCCAGCAGCTTACCCCCGCGACCAGGGCGAGAACGGAATGAGCAGTTCTTC. It translates to CASSLPPRPGRERNEQFF.

The chain uses TRBV7-8 and TRBJ2-3, with 14 bases fitting TRBD2. Trimming cost V 5 bases and J 1 base; bases outside gene matches: 8. From germline, CDR1 is SGHVS and CDR2 FQNEAQ. The CDR3 is made up of 18 amino acids. CDR3 sequence (DNA): TGTGCCAGCAGCCCCAGACTAGCGGGAGGGGCGTGCACAGATACGCAGTATTTT. It is translated as CASSPRLAGGACTDTQYF. The variable domain in full, with the rest retrieved from reference TRBV7-8 and TRBJ2-3, is GAGVSQSPRYKVAKRGQDVALRCDPISGHVSLFWYQQALGQGPEFLTYFQNEAQLDKSGLPSDRFFAERPEGSVSTLKIQRTQQEDSAVYLCASSPRLAGGACTDTQYFGPGTRLTVL.

The chain joins TRBV30 to TRBJ1-4, with D maybe TRBD1 (6 bases). The germline gives CDR1 GTSNPN, CDR2 SVGIG (reference sequence). The CDR3 has 15 amino acids. Between the trimmed V and J ends, which lost 2 bases and 3 bases, there was a span of 13 bases. The chain's CDR3 is CAWSCWDKPNEKLFF. In DNA, the CDR3 is TGTGCCTGGAGTTGCTGGGACAAGCCTAATGAAAAACTGTTTTTT.

The chain employs TRBV27 and TRBJ2-2; TRBD1 aligns across 7 bases. Germline CDR1 MNHEY, CDR2 SMNVEV (reference sequence). The V and J ends lost 4 bases and 3 bases, in that order; junction bases with no gene match: 8. The CDR3 has 16 residues. CDR3 residues: CASSSRQGWDTGELFF. CDR3 DNA: TGTGCCAGCAGTTCTCGACAGGGTTGGGACACCGGGGAGCTGTTTTTT.

The gene calls are TRBV12-2 and TRBJ2-1; TRBD2 was called by the table and not checked on the DNA. TRBV12-2 is reported as a pseudogene. There are 14 residues in the CDR3. CDR3: CASRLAGGLGEQFF. DNA of the CDR3: TGTGCAAGTCGCTTAGCGGGAGGGCTGGGTGAGCAGTTCTTC.

This chain uses TRBV11-2 with TRBJ2-1; 11 bases agree with TRBD2. Unmatched junction bases numbered 10, after V lost 0 bases and J lost 6 bases. CDR1 and CDR2 (germline): SGHAT, FQNNGV. The CDR3 totals 18 residues. CDR3 in DNA: TGTGCCAGCAGCTTAGAAGGTACTAGCGGGAGTCGACGCAATGAGCAGTTCTTC. Protein sequence: CASSLEGTSGSRRNEQFF.

The chain links TRBV7-8 to TRBJ2-1; 7 nucleotides align to TRBD2. Losses at the gene ends were 5 bases for V and 8 bases for J; bases not matched to a gene: 15. CDR1 is SGHVS, CDR2 FQNEAQ, per germline. This CDR3 region has 16 residues. The CDR3 DNA follows: TGTGCCAGCAGCCCCGGATTCGGCGGGAGTCCTTATGAGCAGTTCTTC. Protein product: CASSPGFGGSPYEQFF.

The V gene is TRBV19, the J gene TRBJ2-1; 7 bases agree with TRBD2. Trimming cost V 6 bases and J 6 bases; bases outside gene matches: 14. The CDR3 runs to 16 residues. The germline V gene encodes CDR1 LNHDA and CDR2 SQIVND (reference sequence). The CDR3 DNA reads as TGTGCCAGTAGCCCCCCGGCGAGCGGGACTGGCAATGAGCAGTTCTTC. The encoded protein is CASSPPASGTGNEQFF. The full variable domain, completed using reference TRBV19 and TRBJ2-1, is DGGITQSPKYLFRKEGQNVTLSCEQNLNHDAMYWYRQDPGQGLRLIYYSQIVNDFQKGDIAEGYSVSREKKESFPLTVTSAQKNPTAFYLCASSPPASGTGNEQFFGPGTRLTVL.

The chain carries TRBV15 and TRBJ1-3; 9 bases match TRBD1. The germline gives CDR1 LNHNV, CDR2 YYDKDF (reference sequence). The CDR3 consists of 14 residues. Trimming removed 5 bases from V and 7 bases from J; junction bases left unmatched: 6. The CDR3 coding sequence is TGTGCCACCAGCCGGAGGACAGGGGACAACACCATATATTTT. It encodes CATSRRTGDNTIYF.

The chain combines TRBV14 with TRBJ2-1, with TRBD2 matching 11 bases. Unmatched junction bases numbered 0, after V lost 3 bases and J lost 2 bases. The CDR3 extends over 15 amino acids. Germline loops: CDR1 SGHDN, CDR2 FVKESK. Written as DNA, the CDR3 is TGTGCCAGCAGCCAGGGACTAGCGGCCTACAATGAGCAGTTCTTC. It codes for CASSQGLAAYNEQFF.

The genes are TRBV28 and TRBJ2-1, with 7 bases matching TRBD2. Trimming took 6 bases from V and 6 from J; bases not matched to a gene: 8. The CDR3 covers 14 residues. The V gene's germline CDR1 is MDHEN and CDR2 SYDVKM. The CDR3: CASRGLPTANEQFF. CDR3 DNA sequence: TGTGCCAGCAGGGGACTACCGACCGCCAATGAGCAGTTCTTC.

J is TRBJ2-7 and V is TRBV10-1; TRBD1 matches 9 bases. Germline CDR1 WNHNN, CDR2 SYGVQD (reference sequence). The CDR3 covers 15 residues. Trimming at V came to 2 bases and at J to 5 bases, leaving 7 bases not matched to a gene. CDR3 in DNA: TGCGCCAGCAGTGAGACGGGGACAGGGAAGCACGAGCAGTACTTC. Translating it yields CASSETGTGKHEQYF.

The chain is built from TRBV21-1 and TRBJ1-2. TRBV21-1 represents a pseudogene. This CDR3 comprises 15 residues. For the CDR3, the DNA is TGTGCCAGCAGCGCTCGCGGGGGGGGTAACTATGGCTACACCTTC. Translation gives CASSARGGGNYGYTF.

The chain uses TRBV29-1 and TRBJ2-7, with D perhaps given as TRBD1 or TRBD2 (6 bases each). The CDR3 runs 13 residues. In germline, CDR1 is SQVTM, CDR2 ANQGSEA. V shed 1 base and J shed 7 bases, with 14 bases lying between them. Written as DNA, the CDR3 is TGCAGCGTTGAAGGGCCAGGGGAGGTAGAGCAGTACTTC. Protein sequence: CSVEGPGEVEQYF.

The chain has TRBV16 and TRBJ2-7; 10 bases match TRBD2. The CDR3 covers 15 residues. J was trimmed by 9 bases and V by 0 bases; bases with no gene match: 8. Germline CDR1 and CDR2: KGHSY and FQNENV. CDR3 DNA: TGTGCCAGCAGCCAATCGGGAGCGGGAGGGCAGGTGCAGTACTTC. This codes for CASSQSGAGGQVQYF. The full variable domain, rest sourced from reference TRBV16 and TRBJ2-7, is GEEVAQTPKHLVRGEGQKAKLYCAPIKGHSYVFWYQQVLKNEFKFLISFQNENVFDETGMPKERFSAKCLPNSPCSLEIQATKLEDSAVYFCASSQSGAGGQVQYFGPGTRLTVT.

This chain links TRBV29-1 with TRBJ2-7; D ambiguous. CDR3 size: 16 residues. Germline V CDR1 and CDR2: SQVTM, ANQGSEA. The V end was cut by 4 bases, the J end by 0 bases, with 19 bases between. CDR3 sequence (DNA): TGCAGCGTTGTTTTGGCGACGGAGAAAAGCTCCTACGAGCAGTACTTC. Translating it yields CSVVLATEKSSYEQYF.

CDR3 amino acids: CASSLSGEPPDTQYF. The CDR3 DNA sequence: TGTGCCAGCAGTTTATCAGGAGAGCCCCCAGATACGCAGTATTTT. This rearrangement joins TRBV28 to TRBJ2-3; D ambiguous. The CDR3 has 15 amino acids. V gave up 1 base and J gave up 4 bases, with 12 bases separating them. Looked up from germline, CDR1 is MDHEN and CDR2 is SYDVKM. Combining the CDR3 with reference TRBV28 and TRBJ2-3 gives the whole variable domain DVKVTQSSRYLVKRTGEKVFLECVQDMDHENMFWYRQDPGLGLRLIYFSYDVKMKEKGDIPEGYSVSREKKERFSLILESASTNQTSMYLCASSLSGEPPDTQYFGPGTRLTVL.

The J gene is TRBJ1-1, the V gene TRBV6-5, with D perhaps matching TRBD1 (6 bases). Trimming took 0 bases from V and 8 from J, leaving 19 bases between them. The CDR3 is 16 residues long. Germline CDR1 MNHEY, CDR2 SVGAGI. The CDR3 coding sequence is TGTGCCAGCAGTTACTCGAGTCTAGGGGGGTTGGCGGAAGCTTTCTTT. Translated, it gives CASSYSSLGGLAEAFF.

This clone was observed a single time. The chain uses TRBV14 and TRBJ2-3; D might be TRBD2 (6 bases). V lost 0 bases to trimming and J lost 2 bases, with 21 bases between them. This CDR3 is built from 19 residues. Germline V gene sequence: CDR1 SGHDN, CDR2 FVKESK. The CDR3 loop reads CASSQDPGMGRGLTDTQYF. In nucleotides, the CDR3 is TGTGCCAGCAGCCAAGATCCTGGGATGGGGCGGGGCCTCACAGATACGCAGTATTTT.

This clone is a singleton in its sample. The rearrangement joins TRBV28 to TRBJ1-2; 9 nucleotides agree with TRBD1. Germline V gives CDR1 MDHEN, CDR2 SYDVKM. J lost 3 bases, V lost 5 bases, and 4 bases had no gene match. The CDR3 is made up of 14 amino acids. The DNA for the CDR3 is TGTGCCAGCAGTCAGACAGGGGGAGACTATGGCTACACCTTC. Protein product: CASSQTGGDYGYTF.

The chain carries TRBV5-6 and TRBJ1-3; 7 nucleotides line up with TRBD1. With 4 bases clipped from V and 0 bases from J, the junction kept 7 bases outside the gene matches. The CDR3 totals 16 residues. The germline CDR1 and CDR2 sequences are SGHDT and YYEEEE. The DNA of the CDR3 is TGTGCCAGCAGCCCCCAGGGGGGACCCTCTGGAAACACCATATATTTT. This gives the protein CASSPQGGPSGNTIYF.